The 7 T cell receptor beta chains listed next were all sequenced from one sample in a study of T cell responses to AZD1222 COVID-19 vaccine (dated by TCRdb to the early 2020s). The protocol used for the library was the immunoSEQ multiplex PCR assay. In its TCRdb copy, this immuneACCESS table keeps in-frame sequences only and misses some clones. Where compared with another copy, unresolved V genes explain less than half of these, and the others have no known cause. In this sample the table shows around 70,000 clones, around 90% of which occur a single time. The top ten clones comprise 1.3% of the sample. The intended sense of this specimen's time point label: about 28 days (+/-7) after the second vaccine dose. The sample was peripheral blood, taken 28 days after the second AZD1222 dose. These receptors all stem from an adult who received the AZD1222 COVID-19 vaccine.

This clone was seen a single time. The chain carries TRBV19 and TRBJ2-1; D gene unclear. The length of the CDR3 is 11 residues. Per germline, CDR1 LNHDA and CDR2 SQIVND (reference sequence). The germline V and J ends were trimmed by 6 bases and 2 bases, with 2 bases remaining between them. This CDR3 reads CASRAYNEQFF. CDR3 bases: TGTGCCAGTAGGGCCTACAATGAGCAGTTCTTC. Supplemented by reference TRBV19 and TRBJ2-1, the full variable domain reads DGGITQSPKYLFRKEGQNVTLSCEQNLNHDAMYWYRQDPGQGLRLIYYSQIVNDFQKGDIAEGYSVSREKKESFPLTVTSAQKNPTAFYLCASRAYNEQFFGPGTRLTVL.

The chain has TRBV18 and TRBJ1-1, with D hard to call. The CDR3 has 14 amino acids. The V and J ends lost 4 bases and 1 base respectively, with 10 bases between them. Germline-derived CDR1 and CDR2 are KGHSH and LQKENI. The CDR3: CASSLKVRNTEAFF. The CDR3 DNA sequence: TGTGCCAGCTCACTTAAGGTGAGGAACACTGAAGCTTTCTTT.

This chain joins TRBV5-1 and TRBJ2-1, with a tentative D call TRBD1 (5 bases). Per the germline V gene, CDR1 is SGHRS and CDR2 is YFSETQ. V lost 6 bases to trimming and J lost 4 bases, with 17 bases between them. The CDR3 sequence is 15 residues long. The DNA for the CDR3 is TGCGCCAGCACCCCAGGGTGGGAAACGTACAATGAGCAGTTCTTC. This gives the protein CASTPGWETYNEQFF.

This chain links TRBV6-5 with TRBJ1-2; the D is unclear. The CDR3 loop spans 15 amino acids. V was cut by 0 bases and J by 3 bases, with 11 bases left in between. Germline values: CDR1 MNHEY, CDR2 SVGAGI. In nucleotides, the CDR3 is TGTGCCAGCAGTTACTCGAAGGAGGGCTACTATGGCTACACCTTC. Its translation: CASSYSKEGYYGYTF.

The chain links TRBV7-9 to TRBJ2-7, with TRBD2 identical over 7 bases. Trimming took 5 bases from V and 0 from J; bases not matched to a gene: 7. Germline V gives CDR1 SEHNR, CDR2 FQNEAQ (reference sequence). The CDR3 consists of 15 residues. The CDR3 sequence is CASSKAGPSSYEQYF. CDR3 sequence (DNA): TGTGCCAGCAGCAAAGCGGGACCGAGCTCCTACGAGCAGTACTTC.

The chain recombines TRBV4-1 with TRBJ1-1, with 7 nucleotides matching TRBD1. This CDR3 region has 14 residues. Germline assignment: CDR1 MGHRA and CDR2 YSYEKL. V trimming: 6 bases; J trimming: 5 bases; junction bases outside the gene matches: 9. The CDR3 region has the DNA TGCGCCAGCAGTTCACCTACAGGGGAAACTGAAGCTTTCTTT. As protein: CASSSPTGETEAFF.

The V gene is TRBV19, the J gene TRBJ1-1; D remains unclear. The CDR3 runs 13 residues. The V end lost 7 bases, the J end lost 1 base, and 10 bases lay between the germline ends. CDR1 LNHDA and CDR2 SQIVND come from the germline V gene (reference sequence). The CDR3 sequence is CASKNLPNTEAFF. Here the CDR3 DNA reads TGTGCCAGTAAAAATCTTCCGAACACTGAAGCTTTCTTT.